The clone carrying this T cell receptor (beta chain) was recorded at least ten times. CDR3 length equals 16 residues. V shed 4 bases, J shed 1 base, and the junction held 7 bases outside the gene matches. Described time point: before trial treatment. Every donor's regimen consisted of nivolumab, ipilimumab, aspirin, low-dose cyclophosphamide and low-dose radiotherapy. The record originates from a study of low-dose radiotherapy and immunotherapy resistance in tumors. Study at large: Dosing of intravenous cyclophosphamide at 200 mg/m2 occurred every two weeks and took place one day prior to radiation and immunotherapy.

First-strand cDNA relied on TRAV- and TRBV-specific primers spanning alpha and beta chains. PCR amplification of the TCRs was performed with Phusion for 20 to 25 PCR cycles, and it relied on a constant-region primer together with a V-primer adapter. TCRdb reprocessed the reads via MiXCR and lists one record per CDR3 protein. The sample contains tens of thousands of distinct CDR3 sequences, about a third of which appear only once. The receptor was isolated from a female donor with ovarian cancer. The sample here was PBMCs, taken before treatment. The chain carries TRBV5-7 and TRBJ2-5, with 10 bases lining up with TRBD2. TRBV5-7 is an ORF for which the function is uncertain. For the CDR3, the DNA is TGTGCCAGCAGCCAACGGACTAGCGGAAGCCAAGAGACCCAGTACTTC. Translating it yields CASSQRTSGSQETQYF.